One sample yielded the 26 T cell receptor beta chains listed below, sequenced in a study of blood T cell repertoires in COVID-19. Only in-frame clones appear in the TCRdb table, and some are missing; sequencing was by immunoSEQ multiplex PCR. The top ten hold nearly 6.5% of the sample, which has more than 300,000 clones, more than 80% seen once. The sequencing sample was made of peripheral blood. The origin of the receptors is a man between 18 and 35 years old who had recovered from COVID-19.

This clone was seen just once. This chain connects TRBV6-5 to TRBJ2-7; D perhaps matches TRBD2 (5 bases). Trimming shortened V by 0 bases and J by 1 base, and 7 bases separated the two germline ends. The CDR3 runs to 14 residues. Germline V gene data show CDR1 as MNHEY and CDR2 as SVGAGI. CDR3 protein: CASSYSGVSYEQYF. CDR3 in DNA: TGTGCCAGCAGTTACTCCGGGGTATCCTACGAGCAGTACTTC.

This clone was found a few times. The V call is TRBV5-4, the J call TRBJ2-7; 7 nucleotides agree with TRBD2. The germline V gene encodes CDR1 SGHNT and CDR2 YYREEE (reference sequence). V was clipped by 9 bases and J by 4 bases; unmatched bases: 7. This CDR3 is 12 amino acids long. In nucleotides, the CDR3 is TGTGCCACCCAGCGGGATGATTACGAGCAGTACTTC. Translation: CATQRDDYEQYF.

Only one count was recorded for this clone. The chain is built from TRBV5-5 and TRBJ2-3, with D possibly matching TRBD2 (6 bases). The germline CDR1 and CDR2 sequences are SGHKS and YYEKEE (reference sequence). Trimming shortened V by 4 bases and J by 2 bases, and 23 bases separated the two germline ends. The length of the CDR3 is 18 residues. The CDR3 region is CASSLYYDTGVITDTQYF. For the CDR3, the DNA is TGTGCCAGCAGCCTATACTACGACACGGGAGTGATCACAGATACGCAGTATTTT.

The V call is TRBV15, the J call TRBJ2-7, with 7 bases matching TRBD1. V shed 2 bases, J shed 3 bases, and the junction held 4 bases outside the gene matches. The length of the CDR3 is 14 residues. Germline CDR1 is LNHNV and CDR2 is YYDKDF (reference sequence). The CDR3 loop reads CATSRNRDSYEQYF. In DNA form, the CDR3 reads TGTGCCACCAGCAGAAACCGGGACAGCTACGAGCAGTACTTC. The variable domain in full, with the rest retrieved from reference TRBV15 and TRBJ2-7, is DAMVIQNPRYQVTQFGKPVTLSCSQTLNHNVMYWYQQKSSQAPKLLFHYYDKDFNNEADTPDNFQSRRPNTSFCFLDIRSPGLGDTAMYLCATSRNRDSYEQYFGPGTRLTVT.

This rearrangement joins TRBV7-3 to TRBJ1-2, with D possibly matching TRBD1 (6 bases). This CDR3 spans 11 amino acids. The germline V gene has CDR1 SGHTA and CDR2 FQGTGA. The V end lost 5 bases, the J end lost 13 bases, and 14 bases lay between the germline ends. The CDR3 DNA sequence: TGTGCCAGCAGCGGGGGCGCGGACTTCACCTTC. Encoded protein: CASSGGADFTF. Supplemented by reference TRBV7-3 and TRBJ1-2, the full variable domain reads GAGVSQTPSNKVTEKGKYVELRCDPISGHTALYWYRQSLGQGPEFLIYFQGTGAADDSGLPNDRFFAVRPEGSVSTLKIQRTERGDSAVYLCASSGGADFTFGSGTRLTVV.

This chain links TRBV5-4 with TRBJ1-1; 7 nucleotides line up with TRBD1. J lost 3 bases, V lost 0 bases, and 8 bases had no gene match. This CDR3 spans 16 amino acids. Germline lookup yields CDR1 SGHNT and CDR2 YYREEE (reference sequence). The DNA of the CDR3 is TGTGCCAGCAGCTTGGAGGGGGCGCGGTACGACACTGAAGCTTTCTTT. Protein: CASSLEGARYDTEAFF.

V is TRBV12-3 or TRBV12-4 and J is TRBJ2-1; D perhaps matches TRBD2 (5 bases). V gave up 3 bases and J gave up 10 bases, with 7 bases separating them. This CDR3 has 11 residues. The CDR3 DNA follows: TGTGCCAGCAGTTTCAAGCGGGAGCAGTTCTTC. Its translation is CASSFKREQFF.

The V and J genes are TRBV19 and TRBJ1-2; 8 nucleotides agree with TRBD1. Trimming at V came to 5 bases and at J to 2 bases, leaving 10 bases not matched to a gene. CDR3 length equals 16 residues. The germline V gene has CDR1 LNHDA and CDR2 SQIVND (reference sequence). CDR3: CASSPTRGRVNYGYTF. The CDR3 DNA reads TGTGCCAGTAGTCCTACCAGGGGGCGGGTGAACTATGGCTACACCTTC.

The chain recombines TRBV2 with TRBJ2-2; TRBD1 agrees at 8 bases. Germline CDR1 and CDR2: SNHLY and FYNNEI. Trimming removed 9 bases from V and 1 base from J; junction bases left unmatched: 4. The CDR3 is made up of 14 amino acids. The CDR3 here is CARGTGKNTGELFF. The CDR3 DNA sequence: TGTGCCAGAGGGACAGGAAAGAACACCGGGGAGCTGTTTTTT.

This chain connects TRBV7-9 to TRBJ2-3; unclear D gene. CDR3 length: 15 residues. Trimming stripped 1 base from V and 0 bases from J, with 8 bases between. Germline lookup yields CDR1 SEHNR and CDR2 FQNEAQ (reference sequence). Here the CDR3 reads CASSLGQASTDTQYF. CDR3 DNA: TGTGCCAGCAGCTTAGGGCAGGCTAGCACAGATACGCAGTATTTT.

The chain employs TRBV12-3 or TRBV12-4 and TRBJ1-2, with no clear D. The CDR3 extends over 13 amino acids. V was trimmed by 1 base and J by 6 bases, leaving 9 bases between them. CDR3 DNA: TGTGCCAGCAGTTTAGGGCGGAACGATGGCTACACCTTC. It yields the protein CASSLGRNDGYTF.

The J gene is TRBJ2-3, the V gene TRBV10-3, with D perhaps matching TRBD2 (6 bases). Trimming left V 9 bases short and J 1 base short, with 17 bases between. Germline CDR1 ENHRY, CDR2 SYGVKD. CDR3 size: 15 residues. CDR3 in amino acids: CAIAGRADGTDTQYF. The CDR3 DNA follows: TGTGCCATTGCGGGAAGGGCAGATGGCACAGATACGCAGTATTTT.

This clone is a singleton in its sample. The DNA of the CDR3 is TGTGCCAGCAGCGTCCTCGCGGGGGCTTCAGATACGCAGTATTTT. It translates to CASSVLAGASDTQYF. The rearrangement links TRBV9 to TRBJ2-3; weak D call: TRBD2 (7 bases). Germline loops: CDR1 SGDLS, CDR2 YYNGEE. This CDR3 comprises 15 residues. V shed 2 bases and J shed 4 bases, with 14 bases lying between them.

The genes are TRBV6-6 and TRBJ1-1, with D maybe TRBD1 (5 bases). The CDR3 covers 13 residues. V lost 7 bases and J lost 4, with 13 bases in between. CDR1 and CDR2 (germline): MNHNY, SVGAGI (reference sequence). In nucleotides, the CDR3 is TGTGCCAGCATCGCGGGACTTGGCACTGAAGCTTTCTTT. Protein product: CASIAGLGTEAFF.

This chain joins TRBV6-2 or TRBV6-3 and TRBJ2-3; 10 bases match TRBD1. The CDR3 has 15 residues. The germline CDR1 and CDR2 sequences are MNHEY and SVGEGT. With V trimmed by 5 bases and J by 3 bases, 5 bases remained unmatched. The CDR3 nucleotides are TGTGCCAGCAGTCAGCGGGGACAGGGGACAGATACGCAGTATTTT. Its translation is CASSQRGQGTDTQYF.

The chain employs TRBV6-5 and TRBJ1-6; no clear D gene. This CDR3 is built from 16 residues. Per the germline V gene, CDR1 is MNHEY and CDR2 is SVGAGI. The V end lost 3 bases, the J end lost 0 bases, and 9 bases lay between the germline ends. This CDR3 is CASSYEASSYNSPLHF. CDR3 bases: TGTGCCAGCAGTTATGAGGCGAGCTCCTATAATTCACCCCTCCACTTT.

The chain couples TRBV2 to TRBJ1-4; 9 bases align to TRBD1. V was clipped by 4 bases and J by 7 bases; unmatched bases: 7. CDR3 length: 15 amino acids. The V gene's germline CDR1 is SNHLY and CDR2 FYNNEI. The DNA of the CDR3 is TGTGCCAGCAGTGGGGGGACAGGGACTCGTGAAAAACTGTTTTTT. Its protein is CASSGGTGTREKLFF.

The chain is built from TRBV6-5 and TRBJ1-1; D remains ambiguous. The germline V gene encodes CDR1 MNHEY and CDR2 SVGAGI. CDR3 length: 13 residues. The V end was cut by 7 bases, the J end by 4 bases, with 13 bases between. Written as DNA, the CDR3 is TGTGCCAGCACCCTAGCCGAGACCACTGAAGCTTTCTTT. This codes for CASTLAETTEAFF.

This chain connects TRBV3-1 (or the pseudogene TRBV3-2) to TRBJ2-5; TRBD2 aligns across 9 bases. V gave up 4 bases and J gave up 2 bases; unmatched junction bases: 5. The CDR3 has 15 residues. Per germline, CDR1 LGHDT and CDR2 YNNKEL (reference sequence). CDR3 sequence: CASSPSGGRQETQYF. As DNA, the CDR3 is TGTGCCAGCAGCCCGAGCGGGGGGCGGCAAGAGACCCAGTACTTC.

The chain has TRBV7-3 and TRBJ2-3; possible D gene TRBD2, 6 bases. V dropped 0 bases and J dropped 0 bases, with 10 bases sitting between them. Germline loops: CDR1 SGHTA, CDR2 FQGTGA. The CDR3 totals 16 residues. The CDR3 is CASSLTGGTSTDTQYF. The DNA for the CDR3 is TGTGCCAGCAGCTTAACGGGCGGGACTAGCACAGATACGCAGTATTTT.

The rearrangement links TRBV6-5 to TRBJ1-2; 9 bases fit TRBD1. The V segment lost 5 bases and the J segment 2 bases; nucleotides outside the gene matches: 3. The CDR3 is made up of 14 amino acids. Germline V gene lookup returns CDR1 MNHEY and CDR2 SVGAGI. This CDR3 is CASSRTGANYGYTF. As DNA, the CDR3 is TGTGCCAGCAGTCGGACAGGGGCCAACTATGGCTACACCTTC.

The chain couples TRBV9 to TRBJ1-1; 7 positions match TRBD1. With V trimmed by 5 bases and J by 6 bases, 10 bases remained unmatched. Germline CDR1 SGDLS, CDR2 YYNGEE. The CDR3 totals 14 residues. The CDR3 loop reads CASSRQGLGSEAFF. The CDR3 region has the DNA TGTGCCAGCAGTCGACAGGGACTCGGCTCTGAAGCTTTCTTT.

This chain links TRBV5-6 with TRBJ1-2; maybe TRBD1 (5 bases). Germline lookup yields CDR1 SGHDT and CDR2 YYEEEE. This CDR3 region has 16 residues. V lost 2 bases to trimming and J lost 4 bases, with 18 bases between them. The CDR3 reads CASSLDLMTGLYGYTF. The DNA of the CDR3 is TGTGCCAGCAGCTTAGATTTAATGACGGGACTCTATGGCTACACCTTC.

The chain couples TRBV6-2 or TRBV6-3 to TRBJ1-5, with D possibly TRBD1 on 5 matching bases. The CDR3 is 15 amino acids. The V end lost 0 bases, the J end lost 3 bases, and 9 bases lay between the germline ends. Germline values: CDR1 MNHEY, CDR2 SVGEGT. The chain's CDR3 is CASSYSRTLNQPQHF. In DNA, the CDR3 is TGTGCCAGCAGTTACTCGAGGACACTCAATCAGCCCCAGCATTTT.

V and J are TRBV29-1 and TRBJ2-3; no clear D. The CDR3 is 12 residues long. Per germline, CDR1 SQVTM and CDR2 ANQGSEA. Between the trimmed V and J ends, which lost 5 bases and 1 base, there was a span of 7 bases. CDR3 nucleotides: TGCAGCGTTAGCGACGGCACAGATACGCAGTATTTT. Amino acid sequence: CSVSDGTDTQYF.

The rearrangement joins TRBV5-5 to TRBJ2-7; 10 bases line up with TRBD1. Germline assignment: CDR1 SGHKS and CDR2 YYEKEE (reference sequence). V was pared by 2 bases and J by 4 bases, with 6 bases of the junction left unmatched. The CDR3 totals 15 residues. The CDR3 reads CASSLPRDRGYEQYF. The CDR3 coding sequence is TGTGCCAGCAGCTTACCCCGGGACAGGGGATACGAGCAGTACTTC.